This is a list of T cell receptor beta chains from one sample in a study of T cell repertoires in cytomegalovirus infection. TCRdb reprocessed the reads via MiXCR and lists one record per CDR3 protein. The table shows 200,000 or so distinct CDR3 sequences, with roughly a fifth occurring only once. The sequencing sample was made of PBMCs. Receptors originate from a human donor in good health (CMV status not recorded). Some clones in this sample may be carry-over from other donors' samples. CDR3s include the opening cysteine and the closing phenylalanine or tryptophan. A D gene is named only where the DNA matches it firmly. Expanded clones get a size class; other rows say once, few or many, or leave the size out.

V: TRBV5-1
D: NA
size: few
J: TRBJ2-1
CDR3: CASRSGVDEQFF
DNA: TGCGCCAGCAGGTCGGGGGTAGATGAGCAGTTCTTC

V: TRBV18
D: NA
size: few
J: TRBJ1-6
CDR3: CASSPSLGGTGSPLHF
DNA: TGTGCCAGCTCACCGTCTTTAGGTGGTACTGGGTCACCCCTCCACTTT

V: TRBV7-2
D: TRBD2
size: many
J: TRBJ2-7
CDR3: CASSASGSAYEQYF
DNA: TGTGCCAGCAGCGCGAGCGGGAGTGCCTACGAGCAGTACTTC

V: TRBV20-1
D: TRBD2
size: NA
J: TRBJ2-1
CDR3: CSAPGLAGVSYNEQFF
DNA: TGCAGTGCTCCCGGACTAGCGGGTGTCTCCTACAATGAGCAGTTCTTC

V: TRBV29-1
D: NA
size: once
J: TRBJ2-5
CDR3: CSVDPGSLESQYF
DNA: TGCAGCGTTGACCCCGGGTCCCTAGAATCCCAGTACTTC

V: TRBV28
D: NA
size: NA
J: TRBJ2-3
CDR3: CASNLRGIAQYF
DNA: TGTGCCAGCAACCTACGCGGAATTGCGCAGTATTTT

V: TRBV14
D: NA
size: few
J: TRBJ1-6
CDR3: CASSPSPNSPLHF
DNA: TGTGCCAGCAGCCCTAGTCCCAATTCACCCCTCCACTTT

V: TRBV5-1
D: NA
size: few
J: TRBJ2-7
CDR3: CASSLGDADDEQYF
DNA: TGCGCCAGCAGCTTGGGGGACGCAGACGACGAGCAGTACTTC

V: TRBV19
D: NA
size: NA
J: TRBJ2-7
CDR3: CASSTAGTTYEQYF
DNA: TGTGCCAGTAGTACGGCCGGGACAACCTACGAGCAGTACTTC

V: TRBV7-9
D: NA
size: many
J: TRBJ2-7
CDR3: CASSSYPGQAYEQYF
DNA: TGTGCCAGCAGCTCGTACCCGGGACAAGCCTACGAGCAGTACTTC

V: TRBV23-1
D: NA
size: few
J: TRBJ1-2
CDR3: CASSQSYQETNYGYTF
DNA: TGCGCCAGCAGTCAATCGTACCAGGAGACTAACTATGGCTACACCTTC

V: TRBV20-1
D: TRBD1
size: NA
J: TRBJ2-1
CDR3: CSAPRGGPYNEQFF
DNA: TGCAGTGCTCCCCGAGGGGGCCCTTACAATGAGCAGTTCTTC

V: TRBV7-8
D: TRBD1
size: many
J: TRBJ2-7
CDR3: CASSDRPGQGRYEQYF
DNA: TGTGCCAGCAGCGACAGACCGGGACAGGGGAGGTACGAGCAGTACTTC

V: TRBV5-1
D: TRBD1
size: few
J: TRBJ1-1
CDR3: CASSPGGLSMNTEAFF
DNA: TGCGCCAGCAGCCCAGGGGGGCTGTCAATGAACACTGAAGCTTTCTTT

V: TRBV7-2
D: NA
size: many
J: TRBJ2-3
CDR3: CASSFGLLTSTDTQYF
DNA: TGTGCCAGCAGCTTCGGACTGTTGACTAGCACAGATACGCAGTATTTT

V: TRBV5-1
D: TRBD2
size: NA
J: TRBJ2-3
CDR3: CASSRRVAGGFSTDTQYF
DNA: TGCGCCAGCAGCCGCCGGGTAGCGGGAGGGTTCAGCACAGATACGCAGTATTTT

V: TRBV7-6
D: NA
size: few
J: TRBJ2-7
CDR3: CASSLAAGHHPYEQYF
DNA: TGTGCCAGCAGCTTAGCCGCGGGACACCACCCTTACGAGCAGTACTTC

V: TRBV4-2
D: NA
size: NA
J: TRBJ1-2
CDR3: CDSSQGPDSYGYTF
DNA: TGTGACAGCAGCCAAGGACCGGACAGCTATGGCTACACCTTC